This is a list of T cell receptor beta chains from one sample in a study of PD-L1 blockade in urothelial cancer. The table came from immunoSEQ multiplex PCR; TCRdb's copy has only in-frame clones and leaves some out. Here the sample spans 35,000 to 50,000 clones, more than 75% being singletons. This specimen consisted of PBMCs, obtained around atezolizumab (anti-PD-L1) treatment. These TCRs come from a man in his 70s with urothelial cancer. Each CDR3 is given with its conserved first and last residue. Each record gives: J gene, clone size, V gene, D gene, CDR3 DNA, CDR3 protein. The D gene is left open where the match is weak. Clone size is shown for a subset of rows, as once, few, many or a class of expanded clone.

j_gene: TRBJ2-7
abundance: -
v_gene: TRBV6-1
d_gene: -
CDR3nt: TGTGCCAGCAGTGATGAGCGCCAGTACTTC
CDR3aa: CASSDERQYF

j_gene: TRBJ1-1
abundance: -
v_gene: TRBV28
d_gene: TRBD1
CDR3nt: TGTGCCAGCAGATCAGGACAGGGGAACACTGAAGCTTTCTTT
CDR3aa: CASRSGQGNTEAFF

j_gene: TRBJ1-5
abundance: -
v_gene: TRBV4-3
d_gene: -
CDR3nt: TGCGCCAGCAGCCAAGGGTGGCGCAATCAGCCCCAGCATTTT
CDR3aa: CASSQGWRNQPQHF

j_gene: TRBJ1-1
abundance: few
v_gene: TRBV11-3
d_gene: TRBD1
CDR3nt: TGTGCCAGCAGCCCCTCGACAGGGCGCATGAACACTGAAGCTTTCTTT
CDR3aa: CASSPSTGRMNTEAFF

j_gene: TRBJ1-1
abundance: -
v_gene: TRBV7-8
d_gene: -
CDR3nt: TGTGCCAGCAGCCCACAGGTCACAGTGAACACTGAAGCTTTCTTT
CDR3aa: CASSPQVTVNTEAFF

j_gene: TRBJ2-5
abundance: -
v_gene: TRBV5-4
d_gene: -
CDR3nt: TGTGCCAGCAGCACCCTAGGACAGACCCAAGAGACCCAGTACTTC
CDR3aa: CASSTLGQTQETQYF

j_gene: TRBJ2-3
abundance: -
v_gene: TRBV6-4
d_gene: -
CDR3nt: TGTGCCAGCAGCGATGGACAGCCCACAGATACGCAGTATTTT
CDR3aa: CASSDGQPTDTQYF

j_gene: TRBJ2-5
abundance: -
v_gene: TRBV15
d_gene: -
CDR3nt: TGTGCCACCAGCAGAGATCAGGGATTGCAAGAGACCCAGTACTTC
CDR3aa: CATSRDQGLQETQYF

j_gene: TRBJ2-7
abundance: -
v_gene: TRBV11-2
d_gene: -
CDR3nt: TGTGCCAGCAGCTTAGAGGTCGGCGAGCAGTACTTC
CDR3aa: CASSLEVGEQYF

j_gene: TRBJ2-4
abundance: -
v_gene: TRBV28
d_gene: -
CDR3nt: TGTGCCAGCAGTTTCGGCAGGGCCAAAAACATTCAGTACTTC
CDR3aa: CASSFGRAKNIQYF

j_gene: TRBJ2-7
abundance: -
v_gene: TRBV5-1
d_gene: -
CDR3nt: TGCGCCAGCAGCTCGGAGGTCGAGCAGTACTTC
CDR3aa: CASSSEVEQYF

j_gene: TRBJ2-3
abundance: -
v_gene: TRBV5-6
d_gene: TRBD2
CDR3nt: TGTGCCAGCAGCCCAGCGGGCGGGAGTACAGGAGATACGCAGTATTTT
CDR3aa: CASSPAGGSTGDTQYF

j_gene: TRBJ2-6
abundance: -
v_gene: TRBV15
d_gene: TRBD1
CDR3nt: TGTGCCACCAGCGGCGGACAGGCCTCTGGGGCCAACGTCCTGACTTTC
CDR3aa: CATSGGQASGANVLTF

j_gene: TRBJ2-1
abundance: medium-sized
v_gene: TRBV6-1
d_gene: TRBD2
CDR3nt: TGTGCCAGCAGTGAACTAGCGGGAGGGCATGAGCAGTTCTTC
CDR3aa: CASSELAGGHEQFF

j_gene: TRBJ1-1
abundance: -
v_gene: TRBV29-1
d_gene: TRBD1
CDR3nt: TGCAGCGGGGTCCCACAGGGGATCTTAACTAACACTGAAGCTTTCTTT
CDR3aa: CSGVPQGILTNTEAFF

j_gene: TRBJ1-2
abundance: -
v_gene: TRBV7-2
d_gene: -
CDR3nt: TGTGCCAGCAGCGTGGGGCGGGATAGCTATGGCTACACCTTC
CDR3aa: CASSVGRDSYGYTF

j_gene: TRBJ1-4
abundance: -
v_gene: TRBV4-3
d_gene: -
CDR3nt: TGCGCCAGCAGCCAAAACAGGGTAGAAAAACTGTTTTTT
CDR3aa: CASSQNRVEKLFF

j_gene: TRBJ2-2
abundance: -
v_gene: TRBV11-2
d_gene: TRBD2
CDR3nt: TGTGCCAGCAGCGCTCCGGGACTAGCGGGACAGGCCGGGGAGCTGTTTTTT
CDR3aa: CASSAPGLAGQAGELFF

j_gene: TRBJ2-7
abundance: -
v_gene: TRBV4-1
d_gene: TRBD1
CDR3nt: TGCGCCAGCAGCCAAGATATTACAGGGGGCACCGGACTCTACGAGCAGTACTTC
CDR3aa: CASSQDITGGTGLYEQYF

j_gene: TRBJ2-7
abundance: -
v_gene: TRBV6-5
d_gene: -
CDR3nt: TGTGCCAGCAGTTACACCGGGGGACAGCTTTCCTACGAGCAGTACTTC
CDR3aa: CASSYTGGQLSYEQYF

j_gene: TRBJ1-2
abundance: -
v_gene: TRBV6-6
d_gene: TRBD1
CDR3nt: TGTGCCAGCAGGGGACAGAACTATGGCTACACCTTC
CDR3aa: CASRGQNYGYTF

j_gene: TRBJ2-4
abundance: few
v_gene: TRBV19
d_gene: -
CDR3nt: TGTGCCAGTAGTTCGGACTGGCAGGCTAATCGGAACATTCAGTACTTC
CDR3aa: CASSSDWQANRNIQYF

j_gene: TRBJ2-1
abundance: -
v_gene: TRBV5-1
d_gene: -
CDR3nt: TGCGCCAGCAGCTTACGGGAGACCTACAATGAGCAGTTCTTC
CDR3aa: CASSLRETYNEQFF

j_gene: TRBJ2-6
abundance: -
v_gene: TRBV6-1
d_gene: -
CDR3nt: TGTGCCAGCAGTGAGAACAGACTGGGGAGCTCTGGGGCCAACGTCCTGACTTTC
CDR3aa: CASSENRLGSSGANVLTF

j_gene: TRBJ2-3
abundance: -
v_gene: TRBV19
d_gene: TRBD1
CDR3nt: TGTGCCAGTGGACAGGGATACACAGATACGCAGTATTTT
CDR3aa: CASGQGYTDTQYF

j_gene: TRBJ1-1
abundance: -
v_gene: TRBV6-1
d_gene: TRBD1
CDR3nt: TGTGCCAGCAGTATGACAGGGGTTACTGAAGCTTTCTTT
CDR3aa: CASSMTGVTEAFF

j_gene: TRBJ2-7
abundance: -
v_gene: TRBV7-2
d_gene: -
CDR3nt: TGTGCCAGCAGCCAGGAACAGGGTTGGGCCTACGAGCAGTACTTC
CDR3aa: CASSQEQGWAYEQYF

j_gene: TRBJ1-3
abundance: -
v_gene: TRBV5-4
d_gene: TRBD1
CDR3nt: TGTGCCAGCAGCGCCCGGGACAGCGGAAACACCATATATTTT
CDR3aa: CASSARDSGNTIYF

j_gene: TRBJ1-2
abundance: -
v_gene: TRBV18
d_gene: TRBD1
CDR3nt: TGTGCCAGCTCACCCGAACAGGGGCGCGGAAGCTACACCTTC
CDR3aa: CASSPEQGRGSYTF

j_gene: TRBJ2-7
abundance: -
v_gene: TRBV28
d_gene: TRBD1
CDR3nt: TGTGCCAGCAGTTTAACCGGGACAGGATTCGAGCAGTACTTC
CDR3aa: CASSLTGTGFEQYF

j_gene: TRBJ2-5
abundance: -
v_gene: TRBV5-4
d_gene: TRBD1
CDR3nt: TGTGCCAGCAGATTGGCCAGGGACAGGGGAGAGACCCAGTACTTC
CDR3aa: CASRLARDRGETQYF

j_gene: TRBJ2-7
abundance: -
v_gene: TRBV14
d_gene: -
CDR3nt: TGTGCCAGCAGCCAACCGACGGGGACTTTCCAGTACTTC
CDR3aa: CASSQPTGTFQYF

j_gene: TRBJ1-5
abundance: -
v_gene: TRBV28
d_gene: -
CDR3nt: TGTGCCAGCAGTTCCCGGGTCGCCGGGCAGCCCCAGCATTTT
CDR3aa: CASSSRVAGQPQHF

j_gene: TRBJ2-3
abundance: once
v_gene: TRBV30
d_gene: TRBD2
CDR3nt: TGTGCCTGGAGTGTACGAGGCGGGGGAACAGATACGCAGTATTTT
CDR3aa: CAWSVRGGGTDTQYF

j_gene: TRBJ2-7
abundance: once
v_gene: TRBV11-3
d_gene: -
CDR3nt: TGTGCCAGCAGCTTCCCCCCCGGGGACGAGCAGTACTTC
CDR3aa: CASSFPPGDEQYF

j_gene: TRBJ1-5
abundance: -
v_gene: TRBV6-5
d_gene: -
CDR3nt: TGTGCCAGCAGTTACGGGCTAGGGGTAAATCAGCCCCAGCATTTT
CDR3aa: CASSYGLGVNQPQHF

j_gene: TRBJ2-1
abundance: -
v_gene: TRBV30
d_gene: -
CDR3nt: TGTGCCTGGAGTCGTGGGGGGTCCTACAATGAGCAGTTCTTC
CDR3aa: CAWSRGGSYNEQFF

j_gene: TRBJ2-5
abundance: -
v_gene: TRBV27
d_gene: TRBD2
CDR3nt: TGTGCCAGCAGTCGAGGACTAGCGGCGGGACGGGAGACCCAGTACTTC
CDR3aa: CASSRGLAAGRETQYF

j_gene: TRBJ1-5
abundance: -
v_gene: TRBV6-1
d_gene: -
CDR3nt: TGTGCCAGCAGTGCGGACAGCTTACAGAGCAATCAGCCCCAGCATTTT
CDR3aa: CASSADSLQSNQPQHF

j_gene: TRBJ2-6
abundance: -
v_gene: TRBV11-2
d_gene: -
CDR3nt: TGTGCCAGCAGCTTCGTTGGGGCCAACGTCCTGACTTTC
CDR3aa: CASSFVGANVLTF

j_gene: TRBJ2-1
abundance: -
v_gene: TRBV14
d_gene: -
CDR3nt: TGTGCCAGCAGCCAAGTTTACGCGGAAACCTACAATGAGCAGTTCTTC
CDR3aa: CASSQVYAETYNEQFF